This entry is about one TCR beta chain. Only a few counts were recorded for this clone. The specificity of this receptor is unknown. There are no base qualities to consult, and no much larger clone falls within one base. Each donor gave one peripheral blood draw, averaging about 100 mL, which was collected into heparinised tubes. Using a panel that included CD45RO, CCR7, CD25, CD127, CD95 and CD27, naive, central memory, regulatory and stem cell-like memory CD4+ T cells were sorted on a BD FACSAria II. Purity was above 98% for every sorted population. PBMCs were separated immediately by Lymphoprep density gradient centrifugation and were stained directly, without being cultured. So that batch effects would be minimized, each experiment stained and sorted samples in pairs, pairing one healthy donor with one patient. The data stem from a study of beta chain features in type 1 diabetes (dated by TCRdb to the late 2010s). About the investigation overall: Mean age, gender distribution, total cell number and subset yield did not differ between patients and healthy donors. A total of 90 million to 120 million sorted cells were examined across all samples, and a strong correlation was observed between cell number per subset and RNA yield. The study compared the TCRB repertoires of sorted circulating CD4+ T cell subsets in recently diagnosed type 1 diabetes patients with those in matched healthy donors. Regulatory and stem cell-like memory subsets were isolated from only 8 patients and roughly eight healthy donors, whereas naive and central memory subsets came from all 30 or so donors. General findings and caveats noted by the study authors: In all four CD4+ subsets, TCRB CDR3 length was moderately but significantly shorter in type 1 diabetes patients. PCR might favor shorter templates, but patient and control samples were amplified and corrected together, so any skew would affect both groups equally. Because small numbers of individuals were included in the HLA sub-analyses, any influence of HLA type on TCRB rearrangement was left unresolved. Naive, central memory and regulatory TCRB repertoires appeared to be more similar among patients than among healthy donors. At VDJ recombination sites, patients with type 1 diabetes made fewer insertions and deleted more nucleotides, a pattern implying thymic rearrangement abnormalities. Sequencing cDNA rather than genomic DNA could over-represent highly expressing activated cells, although activation and CD3 levels did not differ between groups.

All of the isolated RNA was reverse transcribed with the High Capacity cDNA Reverse Transcription Kit, so expressed TCRB transcripts were sequenced. Naive, central memory and regulatory T cell samples underwent deep immunoSEQ sequencing, averaging about 3.57 million total reads per sample. After sorted cells were lysed in RLT buffer, RNA was extracted with DNase-treated RNeasy Micro or Mini kits, with the choice depending on cell number. Each cell subset was processed separately to prevent cross-contamination, with patient and healthy donor samples processed together. The immunoSEQ multiplex PCR was used to amplify TCRB sequences from cDNA, yielding 87-bp fragments that span the CDR3 region. Sequencing of the amplicons was done on the Illumina HiSeq platform. As for the authors' bioinformatics: Synthetic template baselines were used to correct PCR bias computationally, reads within Hamming distance 2 were collapsed together, and singletons that could not be merged were discarded. Reads were aligned against IMGT so that V, D and J genes, CDR3 length and insertions or deletions at six rearrangement sites could be assigned. Within each subset, clonotype counts were normalized to the number of sorted cells before true diversity and Gini coefficients were calculated with the tcR R package. Repertoire sharing was quantified using the overlap coefficient calculated on TCRB nucleotide sequences. TCRdb limited this immuneACCESS table to in-frame rearrangements with V and J called. A share of clones is missing; checked studies link under half to unresolved V genes, and the rest is unexplained. The V and J calls and clone size are taken from that table; D and trimming were inferred from the DNA. The sample table holds about 160,000 clones, of which 7% to 9.5% were seen once. 0.7% of the sample is held by the ten biggest clonotypes.

V loses 3 bases, J loses 5 bases, and the germline ends lie 8 bases apart. CDR1 and CDR2 were assigned from the germline V gene as SGHDT and YYEEEE. The CDR3 numbers 13 residues from cysteine through phenylalanine. Only the CDR3 portion is preserved as DNA: 39 bases, with reading frame beginning at the first base. The chain couples TRBV5-6 to TRBJ2-2, with TRBD1 perhaps the D gene, on 6 matching bases. The source material was central memory CD4+ T cells from blood. The TCR comes from a woman aged 25 to 39 with type 1 diabetes. In nucleotides, the sequence is TGTGCCAGCAGCTGGGACAAAACCGGGGAGCTGTTTTTT. This is translated as CASSWDKTGELFF.